Presented here are 32 T cell receptor beta chains from one specimen sequenced in a study of T cells after yellow fever vaccination. TCRdb re-analysed the 5' RACE reads in MiXCR, keeping a single row per CDR3 protein. This sample has 400,000 or so distinct CDR3 sequences, with around a sixth found just once. Sequenced material: PBMCs, taken before the yellow fever booster vaccination. The receptors were gathered from a man between 18 and 29 years old who received the YFV17D yellow fever vaccine.

There are a few counts of this clonotype. V gene TRBV7-9 combines with J gene TRBJ2-3; D possibly matches TRBD1 or TRBD2 (6 bases each). V lost 2 bases and J 6 bases, leaving 9 bases between the germline ends. CDR3 length: 13 residues. CDR1 and CDR2 (germline): SEHNR, FQNEAQ (reference sequence). CDR3 bases: TGTGCCAGCAGCTTAAGGGGGGAGGATACGCAGTATTTT. Translation: CASSLRGEDTQYF.

This clonotype appeared a few times. The chain carries TRBV29-1 and TRBJ2-7; D could derive from TRBD1 or TRBD2 (5 bases each). This CDR3 is built from 13 residues. Deletions cut 5 bases from V and 2 bases from J, with 13 bases between. Per the germline V gene, CDR1 is SQVTM and CDR2 is ANQGSEA. The CDR3 coding sequence is TGCAGCGTTTGGGGGATACCCCCCTACGAGCAGTACGTC. It specifies CSVWGIPPYEQYV.

This chain connects TRBV11-2 to TRBJ1-2; TRBD1 is a possible D gene (6 bases). The CDR3 is 16 residues long. Germline V CDR1 and CDR2: SGHAT, FQNNGV. With 5 bases removed from V and 4 bases from J, the gap between germline ends came to 20 bases. This chain's CDR3 is CASSGLTGATSYGYTF. CDR3 sequence (DNA): TGTGCCAGCAGCGGCCTCACGGGGGCTACGTCCTATGGCTACACCTTC.

This clonotype was seen more than once but under ten times. The rearrangement uses TRBV4-2 and TRBJ2-3; weak D call: TRBD1 (6 bases). Trimming cost V 0 bases and J 2 bases, with 9 bases left between them. Germline CDR1 LGHNA, CDR2 YNFKEQ. The CDR3 spans 15 residues. The CDR3 protein is CASSQEGGPTDTQYF. DNA for the CDR3: TGTGCCAGCAGCCAAGAAGGGGGACCCACAGATACGCAGTATTTT.

V is TRBV5-1 and J is TRBJ2-3; 9 bases fit TRBD1. This CDR3 has 16 residues. Germline-derived CDR1 and CDR2 are SGHRS and YFSETQ. Trimming removed 4 bases from V and 4 bases from J; junction bases left unmatched: 10. CDR3 DNA sequence: TGCGCCAGCAGCGATGTAACAGGGGGCATCGCAGATACGCAGTATTTT. Protein: CASSDVTGGIADTQYF.

The chain couples TRBV4-3 to TRBJ1-2, with 7 bases that match TRBD1. Looked up from germline, CDR1 is LGHNA and CDR2 is YSLEER. This CDR3 is 15 amino acids long. Trimming took 4 bases from V and 4 from J; bases not matched to a gene: 9. The CDR3: CASSRNTGVGYGYTF. CDR3 nucleotide sequence: TGCGCCAGCAGCCGGAACACAGGGGTTGGCTATGGCTACACCTTC.

The rearrangement links TRBV6-1 to TRBJ2-7; no reliable D call. There are 15 residues in the CDR3. Between the trimmed V and J ends, which lost 3 bases and 4 bases, there was a span of 16 bases. CDR1 and CDR2 (germline): MNHNS, SASEGT. CDR3 residues: CASSEVMWSRYEQYV. Here the CDR3 DNA reads TGTGCCAGCAGTGAGGTTATGTGGTCTAGATACGAGCAGTACGTC.

Ten or more counts support this clonotype. The chain carries TRBV6-5 and TRBJ1-4; D possibly corresponds to TRBD1 (6 bases). The germline V gene encodes CDR1 MNHEY and CDR2 SVGAGI. V was shortened by 6 bases and J by 8 bases, with 19 bases between the two germline ends. The CDR3 is 15 residues long. The CDR3 bases are TGTGCCAGCAGAGGTACAGGGACTGGGAAGGAAAAACTGTTTTTT. Protein sequence: CASRGTGTGKEKLFF.

This chain links TRBV11-2 with TRBJ1-1; maybe TRBD1 (5 bases). Germline V CDR1 and CDR2: SGHAT, FQNNGV. V shed 0 bases and J shed 6 bases, with 14 bases lying between them. The CDR3 contains 15 residues. CDR3: CASSLERAGGAEAFF. The DNA for the CDR3 is TGTGCCAGCAGCTTAGAGCGGGCCGGGGGTGCTGAAGCTTTCTTT.

The J gene is TRBJ1-2, the V gene TRBV6-2 or TRBV6-3; D gene uncertain. Trimming cost V 0 bases and J 4 bases, with 12 bases left between them. This CDR3 region has 15 residues. Germline lookup yields CDR1 MNHEY and CDR2 SVGEGT. CDR3 loop: CASSYSPYPTYGYTF. For the CDR3, the DNA is TGTGCCAGCAGTTACTCTCCCTATCCGACCTATGGCTACACCTTC.

The V gene is TRBV4-1, the J gene TRBJ1-5, with D unclear. The CDR3 covers 15 residues. CDR1 and CDR2 from the germline V gene are MGHRA and YSYEKL. The V and J ends lost 1 base and 3 bases respectively, with 10 bases between them. For the CDR3, the DNA is TGCGCCAGCAGCCAAGGTCGGCATGTCAATCAGCCCCAGCATTTT. Residues: CASSQGRHVNQPQHF.

This chain connects TRBV20-1 to TRBJ2-1, with 7 positions matching TRBD1. Germline CDR1 reads DFQATT; CDR2 reads SNEGSKA (reference sequence). The V and J ends lost 6 bases and 5 bases, in that order; junction bases with no gene match: 10. The CDR3 consists of 14 residues. Here the CDR3 reads CSANRDSWDNEQFF. DNA of the CDR3: TGCAGTGCCAACCGGGACAGCTGGGACAATGAGCAGTTCTTC.

This clonotype was observed a few times. The chain has TRBV5-6 and TRBJ1-2; D might be TRBD1 (5 bases). The germline CDR1 and CDR2 sequences are SGHDT and YYEEEE. The CDR3 consists of 12 residues. V shed 0 bases and J shed 7 bases, with 7 bases lying between them. CDR3 amino acids: CASSLADSGYTF. The CDR3 DNA reads TGTGCCAGCAGCTTGGCCGACAGTGGCTACACCTTC.

This clonotype was seen a few times. V is TRBV6-1 and J is TRBJ2-5, with 8 bases matching TRBD1. Germline values: CDR1 MNHNS, CDR2 SASEGT. The V and J ends lost 5 bases and 4 bases, in that order; junction bases with no gene match: 6. CDR3 size: 14 residues. CDR3 amino acids: CASSTRQGRETQYF. The CDR3 region has the DNA TGTGCCAGCAGTACTCGACAGGGGCGAGAGACCCAGTACTTC.

The chain carries TRBV7-9 and TRBJ1-1; no clear D gene. The CDR3 extends over 16 amino acids. The V gene lost 2 bases and the J gene lost 8 bases, with 21 bases spanning the gap. The germline gives CDR1 SEHNR, CDR2 FQNEAQ (reference sequence). The CDR3: CASSLSAISRIGEAFF. The CDR3 DNA follows: TGTGCCAGCAGCTTATCGGCGATCTCGCGGATAGGGGAAGCTTTCTTT.

The V and J genes are TRBV5-5 and TRBJ2-1, with D unclear. Trimming left V 1 base short and J 8 bases short, with 16 bases between. This CDR3 spans 15 amino acids. Germline V CDR1 and CDR2: SGHKS, YYEKEE (reference sequence). CDR3 region: CASSLTWGTEHEQFF. The CDR3 DNA reads TGTGCCAGCAGCTTGACTTGGGGAACAGAGCATGAGCAGTTCTTC.

The chain employs TRBV6-2 or TRBV6-3 and TRBJ2-5, with 13 nucleotides matching TRBD2. The CDR3 loop spans 18 amino acids. CDR1 MNHEY and CDR2 SVGEGT come from the germline V gene. Losses at the gene ends were 0 bases for V and 2 bases for J; bases not matched to a gene: 6. The CDR3 DNA reads TGTGCCAGCAGTTACTCCTTAAAGGGACTAGCGGGGCAAGAGACCCAGTACTTC. Its translation: CASSYSLKGLAGQETQYF.

The chain combines TRBV10-3 with TRBJ2-7; D gene ambiguous. The germline V gene has CDR1 ENHRY and CDR2 SYGVKD. This CDR3 comprises 12 residues. Trimming stripped 7 bases from V and 4 bases from J, with 11 bases between. CDR3 residues: CAINESGYEQYF. In DNA, the CDR3 is TGTGCCATCAACGAATCGGGTTACGAGCAGTACTTC.

This clonotype was found a few times. V usage is TRBV20-1 and J usage is TRBJ2-5, with D possibly TRBD1 on 7 matching bases. Between the trimmed V and J ends, which lost 6 bases and 2 bases, there was a span of 16 bases. Per germline, CDR1 DFQATT and CDR2 SNEGSKA (reference sequence). The CDR3 sequence is 14 residues long. This CDR3 is CSAPRGTEQETQYF. The DNA of the CDR3 is TGCAGTGCCCCCCGGGGGACAGAACAAGAGACCCAGTACTTC.

A few counts support this clonotype. V gene TRBV20-1 combines with J gene TRBJ1-2; a possible D gene is TRBD1 (6 bases). CDR1 is DFQATT, CDR2 SNEGSKA, per germline (reference sequence). The CDR3 totals 14 residues. Trimming took off 2 bases at V and 6 bases at J, with 16 bases between the two ends. The CDR3 reads CSARKGGGHDGYTF. DNA for the CDR3: TGCAGTGCTAGAAAGGGGGGGGGACACGATGGCTACACCTTC.

This clonotype was seen only a few times. The rearrangement links TRBV7-2 to TRBJ2-5, with a tentative D call TRBD2 (5 bases). The CDR3 spans 15 residues. The V end lost 2 bases, the J end lost 0 bases, and 10 bases lay between the germline ends. Germline V gene data show CDR1 as SGHTA and CDR2 as FQGNSA. CDR3: CASSLLGSYQETQYF. CDR3 nucleotide sequence: TGTGCCAGCAGCTTATTGGGGAGCTACCAAGAGACCCAGTACTTC.

The chain uses TRBV7-3 and TRBJ2-6; D remains unclear. This CDR3 is 16 amino acids long. Trimming pared 5 bases from V and 0 bases from J, leaving 11 bases between. CDR1 is SGHTA, CDR2 FQGTGA, per germline. The CDR3 loop is CASSPTHFSGANVLTF. The CDR3 DNA follows: TGTGCCAGCAGCCCAACTCATTTCTCTGGGGCCAACGTCCTGACTTTC.

The chain carries TRBV27 and TRBJ1-5; D remains unclear. Germline V gene data show CDR1 as MNHEY and CDR2 as SMNVEV (reference sequence). The CDR3 extends over 13 amino acids. With 5 bases removed from V and 9 bases from J, the gap between germline ends came to 14 bases. CDR3 coding DNA: TGTGCCAGCAGTAGTGGGAACGGAGGGCCCCAGCATTTT. It is translated as CASSSGNGGPQHF.

This rearrangement joins TRBV15 to TRBJ2-3, with D uncertain. This CDR3 has 17 residues. V dropped 0 bases and J dropped 0 bases, with 13 bases sitting between them. CDR1 and CDR2 (germline): LNHNV, YYDKDF (reference sequence). The CDR3 DNA sequence: TGTGCCACCAGCAGAGATCGGGCAGGCCCTAGCACAGATACGCAGTATTTT. Its translation: CATSRDRAGPSTDTQYF.

This rearrangement joins TRBV7-9 to TRBJ2-4, with TRBD1 matching over 9 bases. Germline V gives CDR1 SEHNR, CDR2 FQNEAQ (reference sequence). V shed 5 bases, J shed 7 bases, and the junction held 6 bases outside the gene matches. This CDR3 has 14 residues. The CDR3 is CASSLNRGQNIQYF. CDR3 DNA: TGTGCCAGCAGCCTAAACAGGGGGCAGAACATTCAGTACTTC. Supplemented by reference TRBV7-9 and TRBJ2-4, the full variable domain reads DTGVSQNPRHKITKRGQNVTFRCDPISEHNRLYWYRQTLGQGPEFLTYFQNEAQLEKSRLLSDRFSAERPKGSFSTLEIQRTEQGDSAMYLCASSLNRGQNIQYFGAGTRLSVL.

The J gene is TRBJ2-1, the V gene TRBV7-9; D ambiguous. V was clipped by 5 bases and J by 2 bases, with 13 bases between them. CDR1 and CDR2 (germline): SEHNR, FQNEAQ (reference sequence). CDR3 length equals 15 residues. Here the CDR3 DNA reads TGTGCCAGCAGCCTAGGTTATTTGCCCTACAATGAGCAGTTCTTC. This encodes CASSLGYLPYNEQFF.

This clonotype was counted ten times or more. The genes are TRBV4-2 and TRBJ2-1, with 7 bases lining up with TRBD2. J gave up 4 bases and V 0 bases, and 6 bases lay outside the gene matches. CDR3 length: 16 residues. Germline assignment: CDR1 LGHNA and CDR2 YNFKEQ. For the CDR3, the DNA is TGTGCCAGCAGCCAAGATCTTGGGGGGGGATACAATGAGCAGTTCTTC. It specifies CASSQDLGGGYNEQFF.

This clonotype appeared a few times. The chain combines TRBV7-9 with TRBJ2-5; D ambiguous. CDR3 length: 11 amino acids. V lost 5 bases, J lost 7 bases, and 8 bases lay in between. Germline assignment: CDR1 SEHNR and CDR2 FQNEAQ (reference sequence). The CDR3 nucleotides read TGTGCCAGCAGCCGCGGTTGGACCCAGTACTTC. Encoded protein: CASSRGWTQYF.

Only a few counts were recorded for this clonotype. The chain uses TRBV20-1 and TRBJ1-3, with TRBD1 as a possible D gene (6 bases). V gave up 6 bases and J gave up 9 bases, with 24 bases separating them. The CDR3 is 15 residues long. Germline assignment: CDR1 DFQATT and CDR2 SNEGSKA (reference sequence). CDR3 loop: CSARESLTGGGTIYF. DNA of the CDR3: TGCAGTGCCCGAGAGTCACTGACAGGCGGGGGCACCATATATTTT.

In its sample, this clonotype was seen a few times. J is TRBJ1-1 and V is TRBV6-5, with TRBD1 matching over 8 bases. V dropped 1 base and J dropped 5; count of bases not matched to a gene: 15. Germline loops: CDR1 MNHEY, CDR2 SVGAGI. The CDR3 has 18 amino acids. CDR3 sequence reads: CASSYFAGGGTVVTEAFF. CDR3 DNA sequence: TGTGCCAGCAGTTACTTTGCAGGGGGCGGAACTGTGGTAACTGAAGCTTTCTTT.

This clonotype has more than one count but fewer than ten. This chain uses TRBV5-6 with TRBJ1-2; 10 bases fit TRBD1. After removal of 4 bases from V and 3 bases from J, the junction contained 6 bases not matched to a gene. This CDR3 contains 15 residues. In germline, CDR1 is SGHDT, CDR2 YYEEEE. The CDR3 reads CASSQRTGGDYGYTF. As DNA, the CDR3 is TGTGCCAGCAGCCAGAGGACAGGGGGGGACTATGGCTACACCTTC. Based on the CDR3 plus reference TRBV5-6 and TRBJ1-2, the full variable domain is DAGVTQSPTHLIKTRGQQVTLRCSPKSGHDTVSWYQQALGQGPQFIFQYYEEEERQRGNFPDRFSGHQFPNYSSELNVNALLLGDSALYLCASSQRTGGDYGYTFGSGTRLTVV.

V usage is TRBV7-2 and J usage is TRBJ1-1, with D maybe TRBD1 (5 bases). V was clipped by 4 bases and J by 0 bases, with 12 bases between them. This CDR3 has 15 amino acids. CDR1 is SGHTA, CDR2 FQGNSA, per germline. This chain's CDR3 is CASSSVTGMNTEAFF. The CDR3 DNA is TGTGCCAGCAGCTCCGTAACAGGCATGAACACTGAAGCTTTCTTT.